The 29 T cell receptor beta chains in this list originate from one sample, sequenced in a study of Graves' ophthalmopathy and Graves' hyperthyroidism (dated by TCRdb to the late 2010s). These reads were obtained on an Illumina HiSeq 2000. TCR beta CDR3 regions were amplified from RNA transcripts for repertoire sequencing. A first-round RT-PCR used HTBI primers with the Qiagen OneStep RT-PCR kit, followed by a second-round multiplex PCR, size selection and purification. The raw public data were reprocessed by TCRdb itself: fastp quality trimming at Q25, MiXCR clonotype calling, in-frame beta chains only. Every distinct CDR3 protein forms one entry, paired with its most common genes and DNA. Recorded for this sample are about 400,000 distinct CDR3 sequences; 15% of them occurred a single time. In total, the top ten clones hold about 7% of the sample. The sequencing input was peripheral blood. These receptors all stem from a woman aged 18-29 years with stable Graves' hyperthyroidism. Donor details come from another sample of the same person, matched by shared clones.

V and J are TRBV9 and TRBJ1-6; 7 positions agree with TRBD1. V was clipped by 3 bases and J by 10 bases; unmatched bases: 10. Germline V gene data show CDR1 as SGDLS and CDR2 as YYNGEE. CDR3 length: 15 amino acids. The CDR3 DNA follows: TGTGCCAGCAGCGGGGAGACAGGGTGGGGCTCACCCCTCCACTTT. It yields the protein CASSGETGWGSPLHF.

A note on this clonotype: A clone one base away is much larger, so this may be a read error. This chain links TRBV20-1 with TRBJ1-6; 9 bases match TRBD1. Germline V lookup: CDR1 DFQATT, CDR2 SNEGSKA (reference sequence). This CDR3 is built from 13 residues. CDR3 protein: CSAATGGSSHLHF. The DNA for the CDR3 is TGCAGTGCAGCCACAGGGGGCAGTTCACACCTCCACTTT.

This clonotype showed up many times. An end of the junction does not agree with germline; a read error may underlie this. The V and J genes are TRBV9 and TRBJ1-2, with D hard to call. Germline values: CDR1 SGDLS, CDR2 YYNGEE. The CDR3 covers 14 residues. The chain's CDR3 is CASSVTGSNYGHTF. In DNA form, the CDR3 reads TGTGCCAGCAGCGTAACGGGGTCCAACTATGGCCACACCTTC. Together with reference TRBV9 and TRBJ1-2, the CDR3 gives the full variable domain: DSGVTQTPKHLITATGQRVTLRCSPRSGDLSVYWYQQSLDQGLQFLIQYYNGEERAKGNILERFSAQQFPDLHSELNLSSLELGDSALYFCASSVTGSNYGHTFGSGTRLTVV.

This sequence joins TRBV12-3 or TRBV12-4 and TRBJ1-1, with D tentatively TRBD1 (5 bases). This CDR3 is 17 amino acids long. V gave up 3 bases and J gave up 2 bases, with 19 bases separating them. The CDR3 is CASSFIWRGPTNTEAFF. CDR3 nucleotides: TGTGCCAGCAGTTTTATTTGGCGGGGACCGACTAACACTGAAGCTTTCTTT.

This clonotype was observed at least ten times. The genes are TRBV14 and TRBJ1-1, with 9 bases lining up with TRBD1. Trimming removed 4 bases from V and 1 base from J; junction bases left unmatched: 4. The CDR3 is 15 residues long. Germline V gene lookup returns CDR1 SGHDN and CDR2 FVKESK. DNA for the CDR3: TGTGCCAGCAGCCCCGTGGGACAGGGGAACACTGAAGCTTTCTTT. Translated, it gives CASSPVGQGNTEAFF.

This clonotype appeared many times. J is TRBJ1-1 and V is TRBV10-2; D call uncertain. Germline values: CDR1 WSHSY, CDR2 SAAADI. V lost 2 bases, J lost 4 bases, and 14 bases lay in between. The CDR3 runs to 15 residues. This chain's CDR3 is CASSELNLGFTEAFF. CDR3 DNA: TGCGCCAGCAGTGAGCTCAATTTGGGTTTCACTGAAGCTTTCTTT.

This clonotype has ten or more counts. The chain uses TRBV10-3 and TRBJ1-2, with 7 bases fitting TRBD1. J was trimmed by 3 bases and V by 6 bases; bases with no gene match: 1. The CDR3 consists of 12 residues. Germline V gene lookup returns CDR1 ENHRY and CDR2 SYGVKD. DNA for the CDR3: TGTGCCATCAGCGGACAGGACTATGGCTACACCTTC. This translates into CAISGQDYGYTF.

Ten or more counts support this clonotype. The rearrangement joins TRBV6-1 to TRBJ1-2, with D possibly TRBD1 on 5 matching bases. Germline V lookup: CDR1 MNHNS, CDR2 SASEGT. The V end was cut by 2 bases, the J end by 6 bases, with 10 bases between. The CDR3 is 13 residues long. The CDR3 DNA reads as TGTGCCAGCAGTGAACGGCAGGGAGATGGCTACACCTTC. The encoded protein is CASSERQGDGYTF.

This chain joins TRBV12-3 or TRBV12-4 and TRBJ2-7; 11 positions match TRBD2. V lost 4 bases, J lost 4 bases, and 9 bases stayed unmatched. The CDR3 extends over 16 amino acids. Here the CDR3 reads CASSSPSGLAAYEQYF. CDR3 nucleotides: TGTGCCAGCAGTTCCCCGTCGGGACTAGCGGCGTACGAGCAGTACTTC.

The chain employs TRBV18 and TRBJ2-7, with 12 bases matching TRBD1. From germline, CDR1 is KGHSH and CDR2 LQKENI. The CDR3 consists of 15 residues. Trimming at V came to 5 bases and at J to 6 bases, leaving 8 bases not matched to a gene. CDR3 in DNA: TGTGCCAGCTCAGATCCGGGACAGGGGGCGTTCGAGCAGTACTTC. This gives the protein CASSDPGQGAFEQYF.

This clonotype was seen repeatedly, ten times or more. This chain uses TRBV19 with TRBJ1-1, with a tentative D call TRBD1 (5 bases). V dropped 5 bases and J dropped 0 bases, with 16 bases sitting between them. Germline V lookup: CDR1 LNHDA, CDR2 SQIVND (reference sequence). The CDR3 sequence is 16 residues long. CDR3 in amino acids: CASSGLPGLMNTEAFF. CDR3 bases: TGTGCCAGTAGTGGTCTCCCGGGACTCATGAACACTGAAGCTTTCTTT.

This clonotype was detected ten times or more. The J gene is TRBJ1-1, the V gene TRBV28; no definite D call. V shed 10 bases and J shed 8 bases, with 17 bases lying between them. This CDR3 comprises 12 residues. Germline V CDR1 and CDR2: MDHEN, SYDVKM. This CDR3 is CATKWWAEEAFF. The CDR3 DNA is TGTGCCACAAAGTGGTGGGCAGAAGAAGCTTTCTTT.

Only a few counts were recorded for this clonotype. The chain joins TRBV4-1 to TRBJ1-1; 7 bases are shared with TRBD1. Germline V gene data show CDR1 as MGHRA and CDR2 as YSYEKL. V gave up 0 bases and J gave up 0 bases; unmatched junction bases: 1. This CDR3 has 15 amino acids. As DNA, the CDR3 is TGCGCCAGCAGCCAAGACAGGGGGGTGAACACTGAAGCTTTCTTT. Translating it yields CASSQDRGVNTEAFF.

This clonotype came up many times. The rearrangement joins TRBV20-1 to TRBJ2-7; TRBD2 matches 9 bases. J lost 7 bases, V lost 0 bases, and 10 bases had no gene match. This CDR3 contains 15 residues. Germline V gene lookup returns CDR1 DFQATT and CDR2 SNEGSKA (reference sequence). The CDR3 DNA follows: TGCAGTGCTAGAGATTTCGCGGGGGGGTCTTTTGAGCAGTACTTC. It encodes CSARDFAGGSFEQYF.

This clonotype appeared many times. An end of the junction does not agree with germline; a read error may underlie this. The gene calls are TRBV25-1 and TRBJ2-5; 11 bases are a match to TRBD2. The CDR3 covers 18 residues. The germline V gene has CDR1 MGHDK and CDR2 SYGVNS. CDR3 residues: CASSDLRPGTSGQETKYF. The CDR3 DNA sequence: TGTGCCAGCAGTGACCTCCGCCCGGGGACTAGCGGCCAAGAGACCAAGTACTTC.

The sample holds many counts of this clonotype. The rearrangement joins TRBV6-5 to TRBJ1-2; D unresolved. This CDR3 has 14 residues. The germline gives CDR1 MNHEY, CDR2 SVGAGI. V was pared by 0 bases and J by 0 bases, with 5 bases between. The CDR3 DNA reads as TGTGCCAGCAGTTACTCATCCTCTAACTATGGCTACACCTTC. Translated, it gives CASSYSSSNYGYTF.

In this sample, this clonotype turned up many times. The V and J genes are TRBV6-2 or TRBV6-3 and TRBJ1-2, with no clear D. Germline values: CDR1 MNHEY, CDR2 SVGEGT. This CDR3 contains 12 residues. V lost 5 bases and J 1 base, leaving 5 bases between the germline ends. This CDR3 is CASSTGNYGYTF. The CDR3 nucleotides are TGTGCCAGCAGTACGGGTAACTATGGCTACACCTTC.

In its sample, this clonotype was seen many times. The chain combines TRBV11-1 with TRBJ1-1; D uncertain. This CDR3 spans 16 amino acids. Trimming took off 6 bases at V and 2 bases at J, with 19 bases between the two ends. In germline, CDR1 is SGHAT, CDR2 FQDESV (reference sequence). CDR3 sequence (DNA): TGTGCCAGCAGGCATAGCGCGCTTGGGGTCAACACTGAAGCTTTCTTT. Translating gives CASRHSALGVNTEAFF.

This clonotype was counted only a few times. This chain links TRBV4-1 with TRBJ1-6; tentative D call: TRBD1 (6 bases). Germline CDR1 MGHRA, CDR2 YSYEKL. The CDR3 runs to 17 residues. V was trimmed by 3 bases and J by 6 bases, leaving 18 bases between them. CDR3 DNA sequence: TGCGCCAGCAGCCAGATAACAGGGAAATTTGGTAATTCACCCCTCCACTTT. This translates into CASSQITGKFGNSPLHF.

In its sample, this clonotype was seen many times. This chain joins TRBV5-6 and TRBJ2-5; D gene unclear. Germline CDR1 and CDR2: SGHDT and YYEEEE. This CDR3 contains 15 residues. Trimming pared 4 bases from V and 1 base from J, leaving 14 bases between. CDR3 sequence (DNA): TGTGCCAGCAGCCCGGACCCTGGGATCCAAGAGACCCAGTACTTC. This encodes CASSPDPGIQETQYF.

The genes are TRBV11-2 and TRBJ1-1; no definite D call. CDR1 SGHAT and CDR2 FQNNGV come from the germline V gene. V shed 3 bases and J shed 4 bases, with 12 bases lying between them. CDR3 length: 14 amino acids. Here the CDR3 DNA reads TGTGCCAGCAGCTTGGAACCTTCGGGCACTGAAGCTTTCTTT. Translating it yields CASSLEPSGTEAFF.

There are many counts of this clonotype. The chain combines TRBV6-5 with TRBJ2-5, with no clear D. Per the germline V gene, CDR1 is MNHEY and CDR2 is SVGAGI. This CDR3 has 14 residues. The V gene lost 2 bases and the J gene lost 1 base, with 8 bases spanning the gap. CDR3 bases: TGTGCCAGCAGTTACAGGGCCCGCCAAGAGACCCAGTACTTC. It specifies CASSYRARQETQYF.

The chain employs TRBV2 and TRBJ1-2; TRBD1 might be the D (6 bases). The V and J ends lost 6 bases and 0 bases respectively, with 11 bases between them. There are 14 residues in the CDR3. CDR1 and CDR2 from the germline V gene are SNHLY and FYNNEI. For the CDR3, the DNA is TGTGCCAGCAGAGGGGGGACACCTAACTATGGCTACACCTTC. This codes for CASRGGTPNYGYTF.

This clonotype came up many times. The chain employs TRBV2 and TRBJ2-5, with 7 bases aligning to TRBD1. The germline gives CDR1 SNHLY, CDR2 FYNNEI. V lost 5 bases and J lost 3; bases outside the gene matches: 6. This CDR3 is 14 amino acids long. Here the CDR3 DNA reads TGTGCCAGCAGTTATGGGACAGCTGAAGAGACCCAGTACTTC. Its protein is CASSYGTAEETQYF.

This clonotype was seen repeatedly, ten times or more. The J gene is TRBJ2-5, the V gene TRBV6-5; D is ambiguous. The germline gives CDR1 MNHEY, CDR2 SVGAGI. The CDR3 has 14 amino acids. The V end lost 1 base, the J end lost 1 base, and 7 bases lay between the germline ends. The CDR3: CASSYWQIQETQYF. CDR3 bases: TGTGCCAGCAGTTACTGGCAGATCCAAGAGACCCAGTACTTC.

The table lists this clonotype with many counts. The J gene is TRBJ2-5, the V gene TRBV29-1; D is possibly TRBD1 or TRBD2 (6 bases each). Looked up from germline, CDR1 is SQVTM and CDR2 is ANQGSEA. CDR3 size: 12 residues. CDR3: CPDRGLQETQYF. CDR3 DNA: TGCCCGGACCGGGGGCTGCAAGAGACCCAGTACTTC.

This sequence joins TRBV4-3 and TRBJ2-7; TRBD2 matches at 9 bases. CDR3 length: 17 amino acids. Germline assignment: CDR1 LGHNA and CDR2 YSLEER. Trimming took 1 base from V and 0 from J; bases not matched to a gene: 7. CDR3 residues: CASSQGPTSGSSYEQYF. CDR3 in DNA: TGCGCCAGCAGCCAAGGCCCGACTAGCGGTAGCTCCTACGAGCAGTACTTC.

This clonotype showed up many times. V usage is TRBV19 and J usage is TRBJ2-6; the D is unclear. CDR1 LNHDA and CDR2 SQIVND come from the germline V gene (reference sequence). The CDR3 has 15 amino acids. Trimming took off 8 bases at V and 0 bases at J, with 11 bases between the two ends. DNA of the CDR3: TGTGCCAGTTATCAAGGCATCTCTGGGGCCAACGTCCTGACTTTC. Its translation is CASYQGISGANVLTF.

The genes are TRBV20-1 and TRBJ1-1, with D possibly TRBD1 on 6 matching bases. V lost 1 base, J lost 5 bases, and 14 bases lay in between. Per the germline V gene, CDR1 is DFQATT and CDR2 is SNEGSKA (reference sequence). CDR3 size: 14 residues. The CDR3 DNA reads as TGCAGTGCTAGAGTGATGGGGGGCTGGACTGAAGCTTTCTTT. It specifies CSARVMGGWTEAFF.